This T cell receptor beta chain emerged from a study of blood T cell repertoires in COVID-19. In the study overall: PBMCs, B-cell-depleted T cells, or T cells were the source of the cDNA or gDNA that made up the material.

Germline CDR1 is MDHEN and CDR2 is SYDVKM. The CDR3 is made up of 14 amino acids. V lost 2 bases to trimming and J lost 3 bases, with 8 bases between them. Methods used by the authors: Estimated nucleated cell counts came from reference gene primer amplification. Sequencing was performed with immunoSEQ multiplex PCR; in TCRdb, only in-frame clones are kept and a portion is missing. The V and J calls and clone size are taken from that table; D and trimming were inferred from the DNA. The data hold about 220,000 clones, with roughly 80% observed a single time. The study drew participants aged about 18 to 89 years from some 23 US areas.

This sequence originates from a woman aged 35 to 49 with acute COVID-19. Input material: PBMCs or T cells enriched from blood (not recorded which). The rearrangement joins TRBV28 to TRBJ1-3; a possible D gene is TRBD1 (5 bases). The CDR3 DNA reads as TGTGCCAGCAGTTTACCCCAGGGTGGAAACACCATATATTTT. It yields the protein CASSLPQGGNTIYF.